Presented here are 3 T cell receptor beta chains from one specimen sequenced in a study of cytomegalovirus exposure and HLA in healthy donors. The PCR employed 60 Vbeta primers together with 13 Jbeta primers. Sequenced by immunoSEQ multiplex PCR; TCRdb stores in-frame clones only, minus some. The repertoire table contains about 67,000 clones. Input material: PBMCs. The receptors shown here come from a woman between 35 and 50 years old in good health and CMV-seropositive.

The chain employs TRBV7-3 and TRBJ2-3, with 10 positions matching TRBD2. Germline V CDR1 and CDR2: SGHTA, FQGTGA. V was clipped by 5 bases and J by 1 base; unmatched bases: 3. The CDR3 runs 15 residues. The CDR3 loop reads CASSVAGGGTDTQYF. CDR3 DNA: TGTGCCAGCAGCGTAGCGGGGGGCGGCACAGATACGCAGTATTTT. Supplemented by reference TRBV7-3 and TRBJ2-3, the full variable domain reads GAGVSQTPSNKVTEKGKYVELRCDPISGHTALYWYRQSLGQGPEFLIYFQGTGAADDSGLPNDRFFAVRPEGSVSTLKIQRTERGDSAVYLCASSVAGGGTDTQYFGPGTRLTVL.

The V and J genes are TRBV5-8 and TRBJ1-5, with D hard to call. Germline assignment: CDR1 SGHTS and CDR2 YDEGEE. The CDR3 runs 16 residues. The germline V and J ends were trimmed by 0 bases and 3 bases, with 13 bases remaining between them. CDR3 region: CASSLESGWHNQPQHF. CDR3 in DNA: TGTGCCAGCAGCTTGGAATCGGGTTGGCACAATCAGCCCCAGCATTTT.

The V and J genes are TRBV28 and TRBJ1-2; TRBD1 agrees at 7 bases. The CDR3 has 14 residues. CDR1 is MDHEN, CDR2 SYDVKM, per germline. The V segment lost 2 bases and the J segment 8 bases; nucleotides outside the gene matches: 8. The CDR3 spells CASSLGGGQKGYTF. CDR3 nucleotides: TGTGCCAGCAGTTTAGGAGGGGGCCAGAAAGGCTACACCTTC.